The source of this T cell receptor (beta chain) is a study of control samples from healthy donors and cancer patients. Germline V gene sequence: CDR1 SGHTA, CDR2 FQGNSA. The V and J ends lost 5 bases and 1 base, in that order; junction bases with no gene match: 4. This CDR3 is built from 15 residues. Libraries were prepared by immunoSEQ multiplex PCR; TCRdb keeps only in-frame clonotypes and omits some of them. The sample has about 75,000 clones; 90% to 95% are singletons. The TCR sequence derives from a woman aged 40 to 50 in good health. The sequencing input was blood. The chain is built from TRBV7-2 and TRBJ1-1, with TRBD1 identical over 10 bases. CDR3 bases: TGTGCCAGCAGCCCACGGACAGGGGGGAACACTGAAGCTTTCTTT. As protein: CASSPRTGGNTEAFF.